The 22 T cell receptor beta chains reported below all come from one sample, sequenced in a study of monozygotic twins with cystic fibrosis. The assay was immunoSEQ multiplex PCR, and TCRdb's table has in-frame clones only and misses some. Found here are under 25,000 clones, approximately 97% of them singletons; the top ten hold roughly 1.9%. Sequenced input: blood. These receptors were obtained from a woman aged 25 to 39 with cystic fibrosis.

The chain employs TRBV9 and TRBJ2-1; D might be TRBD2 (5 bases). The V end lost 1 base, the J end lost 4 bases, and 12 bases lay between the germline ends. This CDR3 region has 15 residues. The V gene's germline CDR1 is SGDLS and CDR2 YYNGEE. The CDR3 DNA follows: TGTGCCAGCAGCGTAAGCGGTCTTGCTTACAATGAGCAGTTCTTC. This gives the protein CASSVSGLAYNEQFF.

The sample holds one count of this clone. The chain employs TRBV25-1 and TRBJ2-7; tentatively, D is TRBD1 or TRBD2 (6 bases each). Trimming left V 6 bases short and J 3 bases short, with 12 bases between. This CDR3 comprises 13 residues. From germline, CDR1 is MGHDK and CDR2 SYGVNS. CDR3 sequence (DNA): TGTGCCAGCAGGGAAGGGGGGAACTACGAGCAGTACTTC. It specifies CASREGGNYEQYF.

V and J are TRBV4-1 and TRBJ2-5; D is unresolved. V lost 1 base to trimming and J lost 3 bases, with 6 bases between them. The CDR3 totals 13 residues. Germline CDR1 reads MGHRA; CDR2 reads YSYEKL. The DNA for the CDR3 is TGCGCCAGCAGCCAAGGGTCCGAAGAGACCCAGTACTTC. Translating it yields CASSQGSEETQYF.

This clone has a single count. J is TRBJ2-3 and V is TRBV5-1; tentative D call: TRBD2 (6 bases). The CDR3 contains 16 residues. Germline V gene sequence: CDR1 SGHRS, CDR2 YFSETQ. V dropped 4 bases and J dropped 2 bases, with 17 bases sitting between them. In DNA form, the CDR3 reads TGCGCCAGCAGCGGAGGGACTTTCGGGTTCACAGATACGCAGTATTTT. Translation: CASSGGTFGFTDTQYF.

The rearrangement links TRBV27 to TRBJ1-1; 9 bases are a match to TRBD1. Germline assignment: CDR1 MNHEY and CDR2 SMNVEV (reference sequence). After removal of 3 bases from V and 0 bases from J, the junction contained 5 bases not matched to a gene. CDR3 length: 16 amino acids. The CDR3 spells CASSLGQGTMNTEAFF. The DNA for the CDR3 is TGTGCCAGCAGTTTGGGACAGGGTACGATGAACACTGAAGCTTTCTTT.

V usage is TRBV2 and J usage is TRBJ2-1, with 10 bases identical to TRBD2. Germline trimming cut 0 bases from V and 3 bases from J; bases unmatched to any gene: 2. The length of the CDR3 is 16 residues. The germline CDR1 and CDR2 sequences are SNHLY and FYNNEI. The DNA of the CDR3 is TGTGCCAGCAGTGAAGCTAGCGGGGGGTACTACAATGAGCAGTTCTTC. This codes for CASSEASGGYYNEQFF.

In nucleotides, the CDR3 is TGCGCCAGCAGCCAAGAACAGGGAGGGACGCAGTATTTT. It yields the protein CASSQEQGGTQYF. The rearrangement links TRBV4-1 to TRBJ2-3; a weak D match, TRBD2 (7 bases). Germline loops: CDR1 MGHRA, CDR2 YSYEKL. The CDR3 length is 13 residues. The germline V and J ends were trimmed by 0 bases and 9 bases, with 10 bases remaining between them.

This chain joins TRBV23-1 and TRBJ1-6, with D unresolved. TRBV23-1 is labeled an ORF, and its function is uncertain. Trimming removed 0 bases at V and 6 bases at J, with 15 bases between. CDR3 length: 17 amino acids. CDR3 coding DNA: TGCGCCAGCAGTCAATCACCCCGCAGAGGGCCTAATTCACCCCTCCACTTT. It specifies CASSQSPRRGPNSPLHF.

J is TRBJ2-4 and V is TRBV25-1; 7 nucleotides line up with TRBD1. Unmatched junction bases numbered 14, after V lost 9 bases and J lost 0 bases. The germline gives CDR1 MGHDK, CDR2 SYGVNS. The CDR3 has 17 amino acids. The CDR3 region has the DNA TGTGCCAGGCCGGGACAGAGACCTTATTTAGCCAAAAACATTCAGTACTTC. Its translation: CARPGQRPYLAKNIQYF.

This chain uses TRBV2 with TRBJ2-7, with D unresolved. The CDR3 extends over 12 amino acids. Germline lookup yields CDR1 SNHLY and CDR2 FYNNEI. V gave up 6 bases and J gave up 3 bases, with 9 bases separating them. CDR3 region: CASSGSNYEQYF. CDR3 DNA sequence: TGTGCCAGCAGCGGTAGTAACTACGAGCAGTACTTC.

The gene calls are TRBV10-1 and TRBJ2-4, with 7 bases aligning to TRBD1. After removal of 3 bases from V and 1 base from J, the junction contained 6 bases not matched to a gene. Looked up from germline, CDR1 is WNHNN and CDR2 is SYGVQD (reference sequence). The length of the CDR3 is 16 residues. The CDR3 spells CASSDGTEGAKNIQYF. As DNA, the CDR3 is TGCGCCAGCAGTGATGGGACAGAAGGGGCCAAAAACATTCAGTACTTC.

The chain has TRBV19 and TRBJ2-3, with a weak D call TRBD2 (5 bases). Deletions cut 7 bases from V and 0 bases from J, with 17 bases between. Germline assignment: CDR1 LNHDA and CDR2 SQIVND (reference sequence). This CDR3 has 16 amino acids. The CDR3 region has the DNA TGTGCCAGTACTCCCAACCACGGACTTAGCACAGATACGCAGTATTTT. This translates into CASTPNHGLSTDTQYF.

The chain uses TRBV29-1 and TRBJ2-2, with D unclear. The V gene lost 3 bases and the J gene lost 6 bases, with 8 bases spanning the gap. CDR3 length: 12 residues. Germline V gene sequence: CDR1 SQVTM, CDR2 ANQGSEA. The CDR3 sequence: CSVEYRAGELFF. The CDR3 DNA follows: TGCAGCGTTGAGTATAGGGCCGGGGAGCTGTTTTTT.

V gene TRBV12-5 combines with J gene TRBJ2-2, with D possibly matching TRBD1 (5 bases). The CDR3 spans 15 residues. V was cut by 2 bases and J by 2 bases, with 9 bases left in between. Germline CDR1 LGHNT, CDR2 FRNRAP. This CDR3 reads CASGLRQGNTGELFF. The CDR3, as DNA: TGTGCTAGTGGTTTGCGCCAGGGAAACACCGGGGAGCTGTTTTTT.

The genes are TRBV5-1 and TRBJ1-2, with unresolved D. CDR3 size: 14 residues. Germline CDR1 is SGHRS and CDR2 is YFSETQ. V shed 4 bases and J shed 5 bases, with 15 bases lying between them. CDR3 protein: CASSVSGKLYGYTF. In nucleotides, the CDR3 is TGCGCCAGCAGCGTCTCCGGGAAGCTTTATGGCTACACCTTC.

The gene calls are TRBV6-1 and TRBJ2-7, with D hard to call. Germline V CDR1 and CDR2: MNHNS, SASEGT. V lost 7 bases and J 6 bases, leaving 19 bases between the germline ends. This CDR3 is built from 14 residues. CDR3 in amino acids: CASTADPFGGEQYF. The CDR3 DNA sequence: TGTGCCAGCACCGCCGACCCTTTCGGTGGCGAGCAGTACTTC.

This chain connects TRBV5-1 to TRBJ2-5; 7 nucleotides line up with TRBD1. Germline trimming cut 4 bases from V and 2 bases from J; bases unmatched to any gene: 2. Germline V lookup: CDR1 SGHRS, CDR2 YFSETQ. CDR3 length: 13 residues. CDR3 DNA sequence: TGCGCCAGCAGCCGGGGACAGCAAGAGACCCAGTACTTC. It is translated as CASSRGQQETQYF.

CDR3 DNA sequence: TGTGCCAGCAGCTTAGCTGGAGGCGCGGGGCTCGGAAATCAGCCCCAGCATTTT. As protein: CASSLAGGAGLGNQPQHF. The rearrangement links TRBV7-9 to TRBJ1-5; D is possibly TRBD1 (5 bases). The CDR3 runs 18 residues. In germline, CDR1 is SEHNR, CDR2 FQNEAQ (reference sequence). The V end lost 0 bases, the J end lost 4 bases, and 19 bases lay between the germline ends.

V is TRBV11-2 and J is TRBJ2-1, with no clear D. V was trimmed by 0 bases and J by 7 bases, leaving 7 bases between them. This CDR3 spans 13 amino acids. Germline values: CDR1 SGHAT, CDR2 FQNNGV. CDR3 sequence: CASSLDRRNEQFF. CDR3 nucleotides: TGTGCCAGCAGCTTAGATCGAAGAAATGAGCAGTTCTTC.

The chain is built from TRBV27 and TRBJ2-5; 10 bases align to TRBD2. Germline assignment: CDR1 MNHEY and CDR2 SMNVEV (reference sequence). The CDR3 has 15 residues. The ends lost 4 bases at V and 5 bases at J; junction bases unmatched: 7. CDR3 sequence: CASSWSGGAGETQYF. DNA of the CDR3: TGTGCCAGCAGTTGGAGCGGGGGGGCCGGTGAGACCCAGTACTTC.

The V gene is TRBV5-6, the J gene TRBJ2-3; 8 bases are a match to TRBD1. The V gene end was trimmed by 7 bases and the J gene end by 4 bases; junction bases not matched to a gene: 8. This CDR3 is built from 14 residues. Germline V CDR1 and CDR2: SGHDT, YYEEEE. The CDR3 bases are TGTGCCAGCCTCAGGGGGCTAATCGCAGATACGCAGTATTTT. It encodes CASLRGLIADTQYF. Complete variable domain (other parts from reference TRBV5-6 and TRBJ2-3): DAGVTQSPTHLIKTRGQQVTLRCSPKSGHDTVSWYQQALGQGPQFIFQYYEEEERQRGNFPDRFSGHQFPNYSSELNVNALLLGDSALYLCASLRGLIADTQYFGPGTRLTVL.

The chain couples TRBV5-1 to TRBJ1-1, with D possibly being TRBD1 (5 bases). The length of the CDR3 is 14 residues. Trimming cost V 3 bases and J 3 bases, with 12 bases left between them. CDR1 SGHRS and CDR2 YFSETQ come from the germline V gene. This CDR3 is CASSSEGYYTEAFF. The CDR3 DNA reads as TGCGCCAGCAGCTCCGAGGGGTATTACACTGAAGCTTTCTTT.